This TCR beta chain was retrieved from a study of T cells in Graves' hyperthyroidism and ophthalmopathy. Study-wide points: Most thyroid clonotypes expanded above 0.001 appeared in blood too.

Graves' hyperthyroidism was deemed stable given no ophthalmopathy progression within 18 months. An approximately 9.4 ml volume of fresh peripheral blood provided the PBMCs. From RNA transcripts, TCR beta CDR3 regions were amplified. The TCR CDR3 first-round RT-PCR relied on the HTBI primer set. One entry per CDR3 protein results from TCRdb running MiXCR on the multiplex PCR reads. The sample has roughly 380,000 distinct CDR3 sequences, 11% to 15% seen once. This clonotype was recorded at least ten times. Its antigen is unidentified. V was trimmed by 0 bases and J by 2 bases, leaving 8 bases between them. From germline, CDR1 is SGHNT and CDR2 YENEEA. CDR3 length: 15 residues.

The sequence was collected from a woman aged 60-70 years with Graves' hyperthyroidism. Sequencing was carried out using blood. The chain employs TRBV11-3 and TRBJ2-1, with D possibly called TRBD1 or TRBD2 (5 bases each). The CDR3 loop reads CASSLERGAYNEQFF. The CDR3 bases are TGTGCCAGCAGCTTAGAGAGAGGGGCCTACAATGAGCAGTTCTTC.